A single count supports the clone carrying this T cell receptor beta chain. This entry is derived from a study of blood T cell repertoires in COVID-19. Germline V gene data show CDR1 as SGHRS and CDR2 as YFSETQ. The CDR3 runs to 14 residues. Between the trimmed V and J ends, which lost 4 bases and 11 bases, there was a span of 21 bases. Profiled with immunoSEQ multiplex PCR; TCRdb holds only in-frame clones, not every one. Among over 350,000 clones listed, around nine tenths were seen once. Sequenced sample: PBMCs or T cells enriched from blood (not recorded which). V usage is TRBV5-1 and J usage is TRBJ1-1; D remains unclear. The receptor was derived from a woman aged 18-35 years with acute COVID-19. Here the CDR3 reads CASSGRPGGKGAFF. DNA of the CDR3: TGCGCCAGCAGCGGCAGACCGGGAGGTAAAGGTGCTTTCTTT.